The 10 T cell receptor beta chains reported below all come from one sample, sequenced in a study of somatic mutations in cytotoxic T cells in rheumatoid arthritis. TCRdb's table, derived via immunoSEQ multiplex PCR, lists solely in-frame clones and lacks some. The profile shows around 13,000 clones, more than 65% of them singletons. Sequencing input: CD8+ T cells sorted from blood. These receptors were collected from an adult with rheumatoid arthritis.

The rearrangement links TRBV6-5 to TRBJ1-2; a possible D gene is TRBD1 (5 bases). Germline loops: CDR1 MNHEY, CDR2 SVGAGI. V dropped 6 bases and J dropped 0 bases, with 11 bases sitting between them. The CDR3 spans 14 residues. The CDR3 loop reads CASSLTVANYGYTF. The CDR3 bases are TGTGCCAGCAGCTTGACAGTAGCTAACTATGGCTACACCTTC.

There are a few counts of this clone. The CDR3 reads CASSQTAEKPQHF. The CDR3, as DNA: TGTGCCAGCAGCCAGACAGCCGAGAAGCCCCAGCATTTT. The chain recombines TRBV7-9 with TRBJ1-5, with D perhaps matching TRBD1 (5 bases). Trimming pared 5 bases from V and 8 bases from J, leaving 13 bases between. The CDR3 runs to 13 residues. The V gene's germline CDR1 is SEHNR and CDR2 FQNEAQ (reference sequence).

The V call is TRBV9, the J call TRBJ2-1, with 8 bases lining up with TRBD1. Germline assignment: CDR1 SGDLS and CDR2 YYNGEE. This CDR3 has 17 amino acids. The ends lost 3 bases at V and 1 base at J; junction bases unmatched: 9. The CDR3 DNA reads TGTGCCAGCAGCGACCGGGACAGGATCCCTTCCTACAATGAGCAGTTCTTC. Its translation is CASSDRDRIPSYNEQFF.

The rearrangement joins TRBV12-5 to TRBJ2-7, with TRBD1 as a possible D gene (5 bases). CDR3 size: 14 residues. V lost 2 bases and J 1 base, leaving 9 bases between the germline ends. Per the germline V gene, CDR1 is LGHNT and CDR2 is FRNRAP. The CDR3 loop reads CASGLRTTSYEQYF. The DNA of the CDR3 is TGTGCTAGTGGTTTGCGGACAACGTCCTACGAGCAGTACTTC.

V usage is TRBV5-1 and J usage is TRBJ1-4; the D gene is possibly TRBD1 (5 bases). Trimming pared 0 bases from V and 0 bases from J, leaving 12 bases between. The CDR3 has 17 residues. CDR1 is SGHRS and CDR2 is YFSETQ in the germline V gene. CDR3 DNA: TGCGCCAGCAGCTTGGTTGGGCAGGGCGCAACTAATGAAAAACTGTTTTTT. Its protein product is CASSLVGQGATNEKLFF.

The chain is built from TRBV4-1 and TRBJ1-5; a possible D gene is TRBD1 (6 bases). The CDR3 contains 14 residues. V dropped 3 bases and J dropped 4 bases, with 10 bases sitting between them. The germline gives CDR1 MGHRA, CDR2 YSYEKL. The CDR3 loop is CASSQDSPNQPQHF. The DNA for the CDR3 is TGCGCCAGCAGCCAGGACAGCCCAAATCAGCCCCAGCATTTT.

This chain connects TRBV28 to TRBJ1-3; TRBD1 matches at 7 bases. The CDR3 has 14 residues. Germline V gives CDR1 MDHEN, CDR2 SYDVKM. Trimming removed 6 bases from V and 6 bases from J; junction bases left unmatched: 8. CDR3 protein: CASRPRGRENTIYF. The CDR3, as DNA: TGTGCCAGCAGGCCAAGGGGGCGCGAAAACACCATATATTTT.

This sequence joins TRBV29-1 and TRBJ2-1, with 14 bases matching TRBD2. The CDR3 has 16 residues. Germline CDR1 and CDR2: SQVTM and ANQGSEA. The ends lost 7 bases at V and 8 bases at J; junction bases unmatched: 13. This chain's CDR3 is CSAWAPGLAGEDEQFF. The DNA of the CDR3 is TGCAGCGCCTGGGCACCGGGACTAGCGGGAGAGGATGAGCAGTTCTTC.

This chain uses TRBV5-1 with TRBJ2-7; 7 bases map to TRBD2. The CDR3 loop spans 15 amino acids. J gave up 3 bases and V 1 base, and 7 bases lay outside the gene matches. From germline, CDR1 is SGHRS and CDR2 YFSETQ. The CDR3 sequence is CASSLSGTNHYEQYF. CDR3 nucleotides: TGCGCCAGCAGCTTGAGCGGGACTAACCACTACGAGCAGTACTTC.

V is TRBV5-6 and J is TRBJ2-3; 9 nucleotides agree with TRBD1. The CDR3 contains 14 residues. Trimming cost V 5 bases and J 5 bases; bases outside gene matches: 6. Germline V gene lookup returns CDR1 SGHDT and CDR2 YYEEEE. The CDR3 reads CASREGQGQDTQYF. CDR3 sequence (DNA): TGTGCCAGCAGAGAAGGACAGGGGCAAGATACGCAGTATTTT.